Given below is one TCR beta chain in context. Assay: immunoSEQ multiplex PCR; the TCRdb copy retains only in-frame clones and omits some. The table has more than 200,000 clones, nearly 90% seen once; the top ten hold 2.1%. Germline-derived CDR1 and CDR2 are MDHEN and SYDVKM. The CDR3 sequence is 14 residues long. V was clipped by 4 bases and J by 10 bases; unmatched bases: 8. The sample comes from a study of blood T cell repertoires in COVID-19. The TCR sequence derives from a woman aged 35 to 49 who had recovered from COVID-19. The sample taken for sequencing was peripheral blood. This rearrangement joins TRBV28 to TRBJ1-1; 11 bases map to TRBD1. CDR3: CASSWSRDRGGAFF. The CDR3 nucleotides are TGTGCCAGCAGTTGGTCCCGGGACAGGGGGGGAGCTTTCTTT.